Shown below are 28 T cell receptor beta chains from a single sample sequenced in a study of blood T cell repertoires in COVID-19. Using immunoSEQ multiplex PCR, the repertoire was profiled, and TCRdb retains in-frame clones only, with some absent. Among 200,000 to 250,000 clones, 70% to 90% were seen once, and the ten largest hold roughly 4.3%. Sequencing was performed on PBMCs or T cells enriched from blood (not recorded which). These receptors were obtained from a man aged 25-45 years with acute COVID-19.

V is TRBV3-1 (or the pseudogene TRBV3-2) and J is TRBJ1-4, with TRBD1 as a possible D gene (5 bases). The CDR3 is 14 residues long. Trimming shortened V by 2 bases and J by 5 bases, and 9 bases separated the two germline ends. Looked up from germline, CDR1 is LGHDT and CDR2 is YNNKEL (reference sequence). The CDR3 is CASSQKGPNEKLFF. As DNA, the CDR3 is TGTGCCAGCAGCCAAAAGGGGCCCAATGAAAAACTGTTTTTT.

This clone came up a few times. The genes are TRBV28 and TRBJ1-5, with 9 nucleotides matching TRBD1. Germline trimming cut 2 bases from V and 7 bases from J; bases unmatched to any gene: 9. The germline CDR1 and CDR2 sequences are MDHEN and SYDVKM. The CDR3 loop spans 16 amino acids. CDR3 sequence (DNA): TGTGCCAGCAGTTTAGGCGGGACAGGGATTGGGCAGCCCCAGCATTTT. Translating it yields CASSLGGTGIGQPQHF.

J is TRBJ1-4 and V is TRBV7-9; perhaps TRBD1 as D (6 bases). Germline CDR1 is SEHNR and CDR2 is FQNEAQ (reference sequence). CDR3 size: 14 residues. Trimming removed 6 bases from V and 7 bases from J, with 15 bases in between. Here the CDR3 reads CASRVDSFGEKLFF. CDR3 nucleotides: TGTGCCAGCAGGGTGGACAGCTTCGGTGAAAAACTGTTTTTT.

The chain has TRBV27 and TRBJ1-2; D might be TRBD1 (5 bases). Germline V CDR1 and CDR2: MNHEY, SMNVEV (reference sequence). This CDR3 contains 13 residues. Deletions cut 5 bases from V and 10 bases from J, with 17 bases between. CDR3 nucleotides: TGTGCCAGCAGTCGTAAGACAGCCTCAGACTACACCTTC. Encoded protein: CASSRKTASDYTF.

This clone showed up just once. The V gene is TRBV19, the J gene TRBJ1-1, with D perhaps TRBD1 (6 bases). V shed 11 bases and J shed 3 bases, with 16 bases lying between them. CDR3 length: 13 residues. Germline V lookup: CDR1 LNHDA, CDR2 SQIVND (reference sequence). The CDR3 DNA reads TGTGCCGCACAGGGTTGGGGCGACACTGAAGCTTTCTTT. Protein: CAAQGWGDTEAFF.

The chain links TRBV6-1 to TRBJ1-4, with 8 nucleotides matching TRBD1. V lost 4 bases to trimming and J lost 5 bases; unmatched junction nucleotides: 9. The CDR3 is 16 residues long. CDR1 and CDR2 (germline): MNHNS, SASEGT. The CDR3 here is CASSGGQGRGNEKLFF. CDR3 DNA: TGTGCCAGCAGTGGAGGACAGGGCAGGGGGAATGAAAAACTGTTTTTT.

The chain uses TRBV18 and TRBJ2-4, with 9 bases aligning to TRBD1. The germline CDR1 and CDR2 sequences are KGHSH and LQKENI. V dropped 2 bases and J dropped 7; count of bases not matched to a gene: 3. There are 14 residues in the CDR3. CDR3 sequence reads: CASSPDDRGNIQYF. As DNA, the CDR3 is TGTGCCAGCTCACCAGACGACAGGGGGAACATTCAGTACTTC. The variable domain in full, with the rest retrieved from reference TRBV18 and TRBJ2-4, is NAGVMQNPRHLVRRRGQEARLRCSPMKGHSHVYWYRQLPEEGLKFMVYLQKENIIDESGMPKERFSAEFPKEGPSILRIQQVVRGDSAAYFCASSPDDRGNIQYFGAGTRLSVL.

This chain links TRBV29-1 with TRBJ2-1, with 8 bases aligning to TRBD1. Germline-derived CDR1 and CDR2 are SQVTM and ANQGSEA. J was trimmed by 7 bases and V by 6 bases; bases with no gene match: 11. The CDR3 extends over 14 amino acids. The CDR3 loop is CSVTTGQGWNEQFF. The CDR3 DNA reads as TGCAGCGTCACTACTGGACAGGGATGGAATGAGCAGTTCTTC.

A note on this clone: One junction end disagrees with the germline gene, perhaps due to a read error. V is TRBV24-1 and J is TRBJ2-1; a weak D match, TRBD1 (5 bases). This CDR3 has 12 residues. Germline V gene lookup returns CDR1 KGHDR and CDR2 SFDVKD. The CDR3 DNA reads TGTGCCACCAGTGATTCAGGGAAAATTACGGTCTTC. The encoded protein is CATSDSGKITVF.

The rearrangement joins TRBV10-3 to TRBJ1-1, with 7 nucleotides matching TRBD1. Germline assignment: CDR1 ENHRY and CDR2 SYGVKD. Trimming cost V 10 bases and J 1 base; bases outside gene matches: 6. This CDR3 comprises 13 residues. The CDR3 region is CATTGDWNTEAFF. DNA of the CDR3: TGTGCCACTACAGGGGACTGGAACACTGAAGCTTTCTTT.

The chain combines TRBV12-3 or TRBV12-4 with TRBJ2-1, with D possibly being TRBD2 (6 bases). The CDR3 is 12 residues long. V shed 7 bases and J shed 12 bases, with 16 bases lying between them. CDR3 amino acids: CASITPGGVQFF. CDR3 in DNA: TGTGCCAGCATTACGCCCGGGGGAGTGCAGTTCTTC.

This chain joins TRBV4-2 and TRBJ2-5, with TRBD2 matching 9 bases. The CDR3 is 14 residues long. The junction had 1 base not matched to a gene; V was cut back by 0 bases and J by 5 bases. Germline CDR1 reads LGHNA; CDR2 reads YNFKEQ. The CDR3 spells CASSQDAGGETQYF. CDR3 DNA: TGTGCCAGCAGCCAAGACGCGGGGGGGGAGACCCAGTACTTC.

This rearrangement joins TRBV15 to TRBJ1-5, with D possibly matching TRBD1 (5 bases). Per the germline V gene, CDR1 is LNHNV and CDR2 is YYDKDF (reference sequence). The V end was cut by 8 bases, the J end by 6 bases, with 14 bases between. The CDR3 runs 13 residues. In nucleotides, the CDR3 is TGTGCCACCGGGGTCGGCGGGGGTCAGCCCCAGCATTTT. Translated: CATGVGGGQPQHF. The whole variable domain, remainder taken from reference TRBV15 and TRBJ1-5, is DAMVIQNPRYQVTQFGKPVTLSCSQTLNHNVMYWYQQKSSQAPKLLFHYYDKDFNNEADTPDNFQSRRPNTSFCFLDIRSPGLGDTAMYLCATGVGGGQPQHFGDGTRLSIL.

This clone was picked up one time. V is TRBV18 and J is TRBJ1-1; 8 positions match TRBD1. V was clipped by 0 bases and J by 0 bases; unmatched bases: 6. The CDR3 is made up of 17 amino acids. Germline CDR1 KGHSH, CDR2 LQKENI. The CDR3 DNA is TGTGCCAGCTCACCACCACGCACAGGGGGGGTGAACACTGAAGCTTTCTTT. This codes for CASSPPRTGGVNTEAFF.

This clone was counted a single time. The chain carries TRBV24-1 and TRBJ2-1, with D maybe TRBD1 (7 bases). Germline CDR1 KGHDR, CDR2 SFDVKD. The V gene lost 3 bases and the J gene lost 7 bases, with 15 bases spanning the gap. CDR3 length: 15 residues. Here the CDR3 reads CATSDVAGGRNEQFF. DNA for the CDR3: TGTGCCACCAGTGATGTAGCAGGGGGGAGGAATGAGCAGTTCTTC.

In DNA form, the CDR3 reads TGTGCCAGCACGTCCGGGACAGACGGCTGGTTGGTTCGACGCGAGCAGTACTTC. Translated: CASTSGTDGWLVRREQYF. The rearrangement links TRBV25-1 to TRBJ2-7; TRBD1 agrees at 7 bases. The CDR3 contains 18 residues. Germline CDR1 is MGHDK and CDR2 is SYGVNS. The V and J ends lost 7 bases and 6 bases, in that order; junction bases with no gene match: 24.

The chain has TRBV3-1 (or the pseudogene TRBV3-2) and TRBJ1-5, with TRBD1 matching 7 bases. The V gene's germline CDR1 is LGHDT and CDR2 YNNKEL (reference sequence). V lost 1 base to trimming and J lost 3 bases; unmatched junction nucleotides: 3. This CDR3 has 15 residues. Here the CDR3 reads CASSQGTGPNQPQHF. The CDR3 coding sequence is TGTGCCAGCAGCCAAGGGACAGGCCCCAATCAGCCCCAGCATTTT.

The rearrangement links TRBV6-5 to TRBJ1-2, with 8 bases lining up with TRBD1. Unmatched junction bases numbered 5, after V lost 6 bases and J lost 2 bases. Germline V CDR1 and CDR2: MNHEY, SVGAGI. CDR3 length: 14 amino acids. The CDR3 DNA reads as TGTGCCAGCAGCCGGGGACAGGCGAACTATGGCTACACCTTC. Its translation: CASSRGQANYGYTF.

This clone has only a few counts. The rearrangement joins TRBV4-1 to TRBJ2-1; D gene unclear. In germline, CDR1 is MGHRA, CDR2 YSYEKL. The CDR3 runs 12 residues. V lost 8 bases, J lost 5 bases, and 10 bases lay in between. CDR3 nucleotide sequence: TGCGCCAGCCGATCCTCTAACAATGAGCAGTTCTTC. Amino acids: CASRSSNNEQFF.

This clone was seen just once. The CDR3 reads CASSESLAGAGTQYF. The CDR3 nucleotides are TGTGCCAGCAGTGAGAGCCTAGCGGGGGCGGGGACCCAGTACTTC. V is TRBV2 and J is TRBJ2-5; TRBD2 agrees at 10 bases. The trim removed 3 bases at V and 7 bases at J, leaving 8 bases unmatched. The germline gives CDR1 SNHLY, CDR2 FYNNEI. This CDR3 has 15 residues. The full variable domain, in which reference TRBV2 and TRBJ2-5 provide the parts outside the CDR3, is EPEVTQTPSHQVTQMGQEVILRCVPISNHLYFYWYRQILGQKVEFLVSFYNNEISEKSEIFDDQFSVERPDGSNFTLKIRSTKLEDSAMYFCASSESLAGAGTQYFGPGTRLLVL.

The CDR3 DNA follows: TGTGCCAGCAGTCGAGGCCAGATCAGGAACACTGAAGCTTTCTTT. It yields the protein CASSRGQIRNTEAFF. V is TRBV28 and J is TRBJ1-1, with D unresolved. With 5 bases removed from V and 1 base from J, the gap between germline ends came to 14 bases. The CDR3 spans 15 residues. Germline V gene sequence: CDR1 MDHEN, CDR2 SYDVKM.

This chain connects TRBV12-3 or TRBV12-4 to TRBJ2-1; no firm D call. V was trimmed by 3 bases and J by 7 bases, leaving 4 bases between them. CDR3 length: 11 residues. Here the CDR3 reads CASSFQNEQFF. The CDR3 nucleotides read TGTGCCAGCAGTTTTCAGAATGAGCAGTTCTTC.

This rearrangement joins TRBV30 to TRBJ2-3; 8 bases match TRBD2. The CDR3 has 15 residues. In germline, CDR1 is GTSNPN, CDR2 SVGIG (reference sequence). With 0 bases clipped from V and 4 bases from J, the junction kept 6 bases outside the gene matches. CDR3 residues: CAWSVGSGNPDTQYF. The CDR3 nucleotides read TGTGCCTGGAGTGTAGGTAGCGGGAATCCAGATACGCAGTATTTT.

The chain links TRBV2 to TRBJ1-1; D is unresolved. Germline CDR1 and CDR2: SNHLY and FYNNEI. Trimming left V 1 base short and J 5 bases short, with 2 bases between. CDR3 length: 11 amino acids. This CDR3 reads CASSEVTEAFF. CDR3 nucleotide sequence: TGTGCCAGCAGTGAAGTAACTGAAGCTTTCTTT.

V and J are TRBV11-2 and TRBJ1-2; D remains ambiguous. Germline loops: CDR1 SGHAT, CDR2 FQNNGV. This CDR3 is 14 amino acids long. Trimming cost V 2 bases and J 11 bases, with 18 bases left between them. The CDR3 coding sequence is TGTGCCAGCAGCTTAACCCACGGGGTTCGCTCTTACACCTTC. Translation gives CASSLTHGVRSYTF.

The CDR3 reads CARLERRSSNQPQHF. In DNA, the CDR3 is TGTGCCAGACTCGAACGGAGATCTAGCAATCAGCCCCAGCATTTT. This chain links TRBV30 with TRBJ1-5; no firm D call. CDR1 and CDR2 from the germline V gene are GTSNPN and SVGIG (reference sequence). Trimming cost V 8 bases and J 0 bases, with 17 bases left between them. CDR3 length: 15 amino acids.

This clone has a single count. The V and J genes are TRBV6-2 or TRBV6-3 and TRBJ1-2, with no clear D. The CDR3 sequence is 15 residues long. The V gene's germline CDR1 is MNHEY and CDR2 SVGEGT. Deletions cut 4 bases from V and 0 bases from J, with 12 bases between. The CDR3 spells CASSSQWAANYGYTF. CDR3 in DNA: TGTGCCAGCAGTTCTCAGTGGGCCGCTAACTATGGCTACACCTTC.

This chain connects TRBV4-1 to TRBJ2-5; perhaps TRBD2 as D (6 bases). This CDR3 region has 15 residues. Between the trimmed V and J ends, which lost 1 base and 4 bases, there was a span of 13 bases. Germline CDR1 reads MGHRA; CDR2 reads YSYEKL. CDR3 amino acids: CASSQGRAATETQYF. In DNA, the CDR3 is TGCGCCAGCAGCCAAGGGAGGGCAGCAACAGAGACCCAGTACTTC.